The rows below give T cell receptor beta chains drawn from one sample of a study of shared clonotypes between healthy human individuals. The repertoire was sequenced with immunoSEQ multiplex PCR; TCRdb's copy has only in-frame clones and lacks some. The data hold 1,400,000 or so clones, with 98% observed a single time. Sequenced input: naive CD4+ T cells sorted from blood. The receptors were gathered from a man aged 30 to 45 in good health. Each CDR3 is given without its conserved first and last residue. Only part of the rows carry a size: once, few, many, or a class if the clone is expanded.

>NA|TRBJ2-7|TRBV9
ASSVAFSPAPISGYEQY
>NA|TRBJ1-2|TRBV27
ASSSTGVSASRPYGYT
>NA|TRBJ1-4|TRBV5-1
ASSPGGTNEKLF
>NA|TRBJ2-2|TRBV4-1
ASSRRVDTGELF
>NA|TRBJ1-1|TRBV5-1
ASSLGTASRDTEAF
>NA|TRBJ2-3|TRBV2
ASSELGLAGSTDTQY
>NA|TRBJ2-3|TRBV19
ASSKIAGGPDTQY
>NA|TRBJ2-3|TRBV19
ASSISAPDTQY
>NA|TRBJ2-1|TRBV9
ASSVGASGRAPQF
>NA|TRBJ1-2|TRBV18
ASSPSGDLGYGYT
>NA|TRBJ2-5|TRBV25-1
ASSEFRASETQY
>NA|TRBJ2-7|TRBV6-6
ASSYRADYEQY
>once|TRBJ1-5|TRBV27
ASRRDPPGRSGPQH
>NA|TRBJ2-5|TRBV28
ASSFYQGAKRQTQY
>NA|TRBJ2-1|TRBV11-2
ASSLATSGRGEQF
>NA|TRBJ2-2|TRBV10-1
ASSGVEMNTGELF
>NA|TRBJ2-1|TRBV5-6
ASSRDSGTYNEQF
>NA|TRBJ2-7|TRBV7-6
ASSFQGDVIEQY
>NA|TRBJ2-1|TRBV7-2
ASSVAGVSYNEQF
>NA|TRBJ2-5|TRBV5-1
ATRRRDRAQETQY
>NA|TRBJ2-3|TRBV7-9
ASSFQAGAHTDTQY
>NA|TRBJ2-7|TRBV25-1
ASSETGLRDEQY
>NA|TRBJ1-2|TRBV6-5
ASSLDGSYGYT
>NA|TRBJ2-2|TRBV7-9
VTDRNTGELF
>NA|TRBJ2-1|TRBV7-9
ASSYYLALSSYNEQF
>NA|TRBJ2-2|TRBV7-9
ASSLQRPGVNTGELF
>NA|TRBJ2-5|TRBV6-6
ASSKTNYQETQY
>once|TRBJ1-5|TRBV18
ASSTGSGDQPQH
>NA|TRBJ2-7|TRBV15
ATSRGGTSFYEQY
>NA|TRBJ2-1|TRBV14
ASSQRGGGNEQF
>NA|TRBJ2-5|TRBV7-6
ASKKNSGSQETQY
>NA|TRBJ2-7|TRBV27
ASSSGQGAYEQY
>NA|TRBJ1-4|TRBV9
ASSVRPGFNEKLF
>NA|TRBJ2-7|TRBV7-9
ASSFGTAKSLYEQY
>NA|TRBJ2-2|TRBV10-2
ASSEGRVYFGELF
>NA|TRBJ2-5|TRBV5-1
ASSLWGRETQY
>NA|TRBJ2-5|TRBV11-2
ASSLGQGAQETQY
>NA|TRBJ1-2|TRBV10-3
AISEHYRDGAYGYT
>NA|TRBJ2-1|TRBV29-1
SVAGGGNYNEQF
>once|TRBJ2-4|TRBV7-3
ASSKTAKNIQY
>NA|TRBJ2-2|TRBV2
ASSGQGGTGELF
>NA|TRBJ2-1|TRBV10-3
AISLSDRDNEQF
>NA|TRBJ2-3|TRBV27
ASSDLQDTQY
>once|TRBJ1-1|TRBV28
ASSLLGGSYTEAF
>NA|TRBJ1-5|TRBV2
ASSDSLRFQPQH
>NA|TRBJ1-5|TRBV6-5
ASRDSGGQPQH
>NA|TRBJ2-2|TRBV5-1
ASSPRLAGQVGELF
>NA|TRBJ2-5|TRBV5-1
ASSLVPGEQETQY